The source of this T cell receptor beta chain is a study of radiation and T cells in renal cell carcinoma (dated by TCRdb to between 2020 and 2021). As for the study more broadly: Samples came from a clinical trial, in which primary renal cell carcinomas received 15 Gy stereotactic body radiation therapy followed by nephrectomy 4 weeks later. A total of over 4 million unique CDR3 nucleotide sequences, encoding roughly 3,000,000 unique CDR3 amino acid sequences, were found across all 50 or so samples. In total, approximately 51 samples, comprising approximately 26 tumors and roughly 27 peripheral blood samples, were subjected to TCR beta sequencing. The study at large found these results: Because pretreatment tumor biopsies were not available, the study could not determine whether clonotypes were already present within the tumor at baseline. In blood, the top tumor clonotypes increased between baseline and 2 weeks post-radiation and then shrank by 4 weeks, which suggests that tumor-resident clones expanded only transiently. With a single-armed trial design, the study had no way to address how radiation dose or scheduling affects the TCR repertoire. Tracking of blood repertoire dynamics stopped at around 4 weeks after treatment, with no follow-up past that point.

At the junction V is shortened by 8 bases and J by 0 bases, with 14 bases in between. From the cysteine through the phenylalanine, the CDR3 covers 15 amino acids. The only DNA kept is the CDR3, 45 bases in frame from the first base. For CDR1 and CDR2, the germline V gene lists MNHEY and SVGAGI. What this sample's time point label stands for: blood 2 weeks post-SBRT. Taken with the paper, the label for treatment or condition translates to: 15 Gy SBRT to primary tumor, nephrectomy 4 weeks later. To follow tumor-enriched clonotypes, serial peripheral blood was collected from radiation-treated patients at baseline and at 2 weeks and 4 weeks after SBRT. Renal cell carcinoma with clear cell pathology was present in all patients. Genomic DNA for TCR sequencing was prepared using the QIAamp DNA Blood Mini Kit (Qiagen). The analyses included just those samples that passed every quality control check. TCR beta libraries were generated from genomic DNA with the immunoSEQ kit, following the manufacturer's recommendations. Library preparation used a first multiplex PCR with proprietary primers, then a second PCR adding unique barcodes, with bead cleanups after each round. Each sample batch included a kit-provided positive control reaction and a negative control reaction. The final libraries underwent checking on an Agilent 4200 TapeStation D1000 ScreenTape, volumetric pooling, and quantification by qPCR. An Illumina NextSeq500 fitted with a MidOutput 150-cycle cartridge performed the sequencing, running 156 Read1 cycles and 15 Index1 cycles with the kit's custom primers. The pooled library was loaded at 1.0 pM with around 20% PhiX control spiked in. In the authors' own workflow: The vendor-processed data were analyzed in R, and a clonotype was defined as all T cells that share the same CDR3 nucleotide sequence. In the clone abundance analyses, frequencies in each sample were normalized to that sample's 10,000 most abundant clones. Public T cell clones, averaging fewer than five per sample, were removed before analysis. Tumor-enriched and baseline blood-enriched clonotypes were defined by at least a 32-fold difference in abundance between compartments. A beta-binomial differential abundance model was used to identify clonotypes that were expanded or contracted between blood time points. Tumor-blood repertoire similarity was measured with the Baroni-Urbani and Buser coefficient, and group comparisons used two-tailed Wilcoxon tests in R. The clones in this table, taken by TCRdb from immuneACCESS, are in-frame only. Not every clone is retained; where verified, under half of the shortfall comes from an unresolved V gene, and the cause of the rest is unknown. That table furnishes V, J and clone size, whereas the DNA furnished D and trimming. This sample is represented by roughly 130,000 clones; about 81% of them were singletons. The leading ten clones occupy 1.5% to 2% of the sample.

This clone came up once. It has no known antigen specificity. No clone much larger than this one lies a single base away; base qualities are absent. Sequencing used blood, obtained from a patient whose treatment included radiotherapy and nephrectomy. Recombination linked TRBV6-5 to TRBJ2-1, with TRBD2 as a weak D call on 6 bases. The TCR comes from a woman aged 60-75 years with renal cell carcinoma. The CDR3 amino acid sequence is: CASRKTGGSYNEQFF. The sequence in DNA is TGTGCCAGCCGTAAGACCGGGGGCTCCTACAATGAGCAGTTCTTC.